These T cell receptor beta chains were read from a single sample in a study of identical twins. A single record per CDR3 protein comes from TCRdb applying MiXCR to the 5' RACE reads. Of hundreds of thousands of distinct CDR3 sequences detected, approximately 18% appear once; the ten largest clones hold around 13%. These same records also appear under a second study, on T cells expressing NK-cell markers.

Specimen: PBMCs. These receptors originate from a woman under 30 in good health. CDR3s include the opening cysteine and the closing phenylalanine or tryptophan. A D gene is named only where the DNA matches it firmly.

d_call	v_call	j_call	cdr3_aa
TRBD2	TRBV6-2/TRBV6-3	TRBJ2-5	CASSQGLAHRRRETQYF
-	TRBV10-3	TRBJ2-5	CATTRLTGRGETQYF
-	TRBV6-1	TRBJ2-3	CASTSRVTSTDTQYF
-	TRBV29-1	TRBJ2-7	CSVESGRTYEQYF
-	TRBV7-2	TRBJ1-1	CASSFRGEAFF
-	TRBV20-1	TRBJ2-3	CSARNRLGGTDTQYF
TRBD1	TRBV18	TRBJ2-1	CASSSTGTENNEQFF
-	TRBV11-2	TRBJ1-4	CASSSNRATATNEKLFF
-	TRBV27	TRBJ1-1	CASRDMNTEAFF
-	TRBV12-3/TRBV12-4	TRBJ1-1	CASSPGGDTEAFF
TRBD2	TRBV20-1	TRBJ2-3	CSGQLAGGTDTQYF
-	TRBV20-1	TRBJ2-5	CSATSGGSYQETQYF
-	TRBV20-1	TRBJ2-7	CSARPRRFSYEQYF
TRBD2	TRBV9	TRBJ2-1	CASSAFRLADSYNEQFF
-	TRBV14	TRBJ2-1	CASSPRLGGANNEQFF
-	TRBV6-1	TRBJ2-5	CASSSRTHQETQYF
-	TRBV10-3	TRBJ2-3	CAISAMGTDTQYF
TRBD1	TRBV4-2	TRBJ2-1	CASSLDRDRASNEQFF
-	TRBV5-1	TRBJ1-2	CASRDGGYGYTF
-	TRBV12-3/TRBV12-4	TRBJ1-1	CASSLSQVGGTEAFF
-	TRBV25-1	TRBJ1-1	CASRAWGPDTEAFF
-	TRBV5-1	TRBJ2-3	CASSLRRADTQYF
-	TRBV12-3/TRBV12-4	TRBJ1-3	CATPGGAGGNTIYF
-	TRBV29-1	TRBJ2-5	CSVLPPGETQYF
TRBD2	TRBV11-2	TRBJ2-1	CASSLTSGVDEQFF
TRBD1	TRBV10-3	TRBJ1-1	CASGQGRGNTEAFF